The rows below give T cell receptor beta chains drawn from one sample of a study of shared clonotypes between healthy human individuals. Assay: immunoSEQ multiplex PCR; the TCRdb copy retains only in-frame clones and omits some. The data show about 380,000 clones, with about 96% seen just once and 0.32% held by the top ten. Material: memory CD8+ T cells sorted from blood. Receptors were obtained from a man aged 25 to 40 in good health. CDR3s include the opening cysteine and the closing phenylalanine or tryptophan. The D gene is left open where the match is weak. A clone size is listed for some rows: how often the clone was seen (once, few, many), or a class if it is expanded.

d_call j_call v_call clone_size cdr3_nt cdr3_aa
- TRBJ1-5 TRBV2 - TGTGCCAGCAGTGAAAGGATTCGCGGGGCGGATAATCAGCCCCAGCATTTT CASSERIRGADNQPQHF
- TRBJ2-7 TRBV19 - TGTGCCAGTAGCGGGAGTACCTACGAGCAGTACTTC CASSGSTYEQYF
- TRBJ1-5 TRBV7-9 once TGTGCCAGCAGCTTAGCGGGGGCATCTAGCAATCAGCCCCAGCATTTT CASSLAGASSNQPQHF
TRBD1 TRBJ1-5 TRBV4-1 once TGCGCCAGCAGCCAATCGGGACAGGGCAATCAGCCCCAGCATTTT CASSQSGQGNQPQHF
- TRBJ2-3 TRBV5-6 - TGTGCCAGCAGCTTCACAACAGGACTAAACACAGATACGCAGTATTTT CASSFTTGLNTDTQYF
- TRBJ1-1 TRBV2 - TGTGCCAGCAGCAAACAGGGTCGCAACACTGAAGCTTTCTTT CASSKQGRNTEAFF
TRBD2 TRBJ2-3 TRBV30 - TGTGCCTGGAATTGGGGGCTAATTAGCGGGAGGGCCGGTAGCACAGATACGCAGTATTTT CAWNWGLISGRAGSTDTQYF
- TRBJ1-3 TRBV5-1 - TGCGCCAGCAGCTTGGGGCAAGGGTTAAACACCATATATTTT CASSLGQGLNTIYF
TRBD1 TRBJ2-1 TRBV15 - TGTGCCACCAGCCCCTGGGACAGGGAATACAATGAGCAGTTCTTC CATSPWDREYNEQFF
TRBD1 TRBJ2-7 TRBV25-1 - TGTGCCAGCAGTGAGTCCGGGACAGGGGGCGAAGGCTCCTACGAGCAGTACTTC CASSESGTGGEGSYEQYF
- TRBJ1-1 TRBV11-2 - TGTGCCAGCAGCCAGGAAAGCGGGGCTTTCTTT CASSQESGAFF
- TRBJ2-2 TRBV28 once TGTGCCAGCACCCGAACCGGGGAGCTGTTTTTT CASTRTGELFF
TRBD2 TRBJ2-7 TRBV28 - TGTGCCAGCAGTTCCCCGACTAGCGGGAGCCTTTACGAGCAGTACTTC CASSSPTSGSLYEQYF
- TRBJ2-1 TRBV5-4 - TGTGCCAGCAGCGTCGGCCGATACAATGAGCAGTTCTTC CASSVGRYNEQFF
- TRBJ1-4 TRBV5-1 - TGCGCCAGCAGCTTGGGCGCAGGGGTTCGTGAAAAACTGTTTTTT CASSLGAGVREKLFF
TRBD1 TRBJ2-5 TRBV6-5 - TGTGCCAGCAGTAGCGACAGGGGTCAAGTAGAGACCCAGTACTTC CASSSDRGQVETQYF
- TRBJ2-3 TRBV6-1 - TGTGCCAGCAGTGAAGTGCTAGATTTAATGGATACGCAGTATTTT CASSEVLDLMDTQYF
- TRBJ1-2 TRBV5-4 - TGTGTTACGTATGCCAGGGCAGTTAACTATGGCTACACCTTC CVTYARAVNYGYTF
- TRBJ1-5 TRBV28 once TGTGCCAGCAGTTTCCCTGGGGGAATGCAGCCCCAGCATTTT CASSFPGGMQPQHF
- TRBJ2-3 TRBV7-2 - TGTGCCAGCAACACAAAGCTTAGTGTTATAGCAGATACGCAGTATTTT CASNTKLSVIADTQYF
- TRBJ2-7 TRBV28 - TGTGCCAGCAGTTTCCCCGGAGCCTACGAGCAGTACTTC CASSFPGAYEQYF
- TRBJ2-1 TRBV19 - TGTGCCAGTAATCGGGTTGACAGGCCTTACAATGAGCAGTTCTTC CASNRVDRPYNEQFF
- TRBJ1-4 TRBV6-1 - TGTGCCAGCAGTGATACGCGACAGTTACATGAAAAACTGTTTTTT CASSDTRQLHEKLFF
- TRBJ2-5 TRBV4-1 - TGCGCCAGCAGCCAAGATTTAGCGATCCAAGAGACCCAGTACTTC CASSQDLAIQETQYF
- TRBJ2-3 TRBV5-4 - TGTGCCAGCAGCCTCCGAGCCACAGATACGCAGTATTTT CASSLRATDTQYF
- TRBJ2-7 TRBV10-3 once TGTGCCATCAGTGAGTGGGGATTCTACGAGCAGTACTTC CAISEWGFYEQYF
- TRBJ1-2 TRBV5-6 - TGTGCCAGCAGCTTGGATGGCGGCTACACCTTC CASSLDGGYTF
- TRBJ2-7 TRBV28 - TGTGCCAGCAGTTGGGAGGGACAGTTTTTCCCCTACGAGCAGTACTTC CASSWEGQFFPYEQYF
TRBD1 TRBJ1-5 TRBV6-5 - TGTGCCAGCAGATTACAGGGGCGCAATCAGCCCCAGCATTTT CASRLQGRNQPQHF
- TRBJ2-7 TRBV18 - TGTGCCAGCTCACCAGGTAGGCAAGCCCAAAACAACTACGAGCAGTACTTC CASSPGRQAQNNYEQYF
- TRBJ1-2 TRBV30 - TGTGCCTGGAGTGTCGGCCAAACCCATGGCTACACCTTC CAWSVGQTHGYTF
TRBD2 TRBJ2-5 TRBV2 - TGTGCCAGCAGTATGACTAGCGGGAGGGGTGGAGAGACCCAGTACTTC CASSMTSGRGGETQYF
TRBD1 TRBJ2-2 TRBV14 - TGTGCCAGCAGCCAAGGGACAGGCAAGTCCGGGGAGCTGTTTTTT CASSQGTGKSGELFF
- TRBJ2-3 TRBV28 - TGTGCCAGCAGTTTGCGCGATACGCAGTATTTT CASSLRDTQYF
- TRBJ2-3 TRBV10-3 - TGTGCCATCAGAGGACACGGAGGGACAGATACGCAGTATTTT CAIRGHGGTDTQYF